This TCR beta chain was profiled in a study of cytomegalovirus exposure and HLA in healthy donors. Overall study: Some 85 million unique TCRs, all from HLA-typed donors, were included in an early release of the data.

The PCR was carried out with 60 Vbeta primers and 13 Jbeta primers. Profiling relied on immunoSEQ multiplex PCR, and the TCRdb table lists in-frame clones only, not all of them. The table records about 160,000 clones, 82% of them present only once. About this clone itself: Its specificity is not known.

The CDR3 contains 15 residues. The V gene lost 1 base and the J gene lost 4 bases, with 11 bases spanning the gap. Per the germline V gene, CDR1 is SGHKS and CDR2 is YYEKEE (reference sequence). Study outcomes and limitations: In a later analysis, TCR beta V- and J-gene trimming showed a link to a missense DCLRE1C variant.

This receptor was taken from a man aged 45-65 years in good health and CMV-seropositive. The material sequenced was PBMCs. J is TRBJ2-2 and V is TRBV5-5; D ambiguous. CDR3 loop: CASSLLSVVTGELFF. As DNA, the CDR3 is TGTGCCAGCAGCTTGCTATCCGTGGTCACCGGGGAGCTGTTTTTT.